The clone carrying this T cell receptor (beta chain) was recorded once. Its antigen is undetermined. The sample belongs to a study of cytomegalovirus exposure and HLA in healthy donors. Study-level findings and limits: TRBV6-2, TRBV6-3 and some other V segments were excluded as indistinguishable.

V was trimmed by 4 bases and J by 0 bases, leaving 9 bases between them. Germline V gives CDR1 SGHRS, CDR2 YFSETQ. The CDR3 is 14 residues long. Primers: 60 Vbeta forward and 13 Jbeta reverse. Repertoires were generated with immunoSEQ multiplex PCR, while TCRdb's copy carries only in-frame clones and drops some. The table records about 160,000 clones, about 75% of them present only once. Sequenced sample: PBMCs. The gene calls are TRBV5-1 and TRBJ2-3; D might be TRBD1 (5 bases). This receptor was obtained from a woman aged 45-60 years in good health and CMV-seropositive. CDR3 coding DNA: TGCGCCAGCAGCGACCAGGGAAGCACAGATACGCAGTATTTT. Residues: CASSDQGSTDTQYF.